The rows below give T cell receptor beta chains drawn from one sample of a study of blood T cell repertoires in COVID-19. Using immunoSEQ multiplex PCR, the repertoire was profiled, and TCRdb retains in-frame clones only, with some absent. The table includes under 200,000 clones, 81% detected once. Sequencing was performed on PBMCs or T cells enriched from blood (not recorded which). These receptors all stem from a woman aged 40 to 50 with acute COVID-19. CDR3s include the opening cysteine and the closing phenylalanine or tryptophan. Fields, in order: clone size, D gene, J gene, V gene, CDR3 DNA, CDR3 protein. The D gene is left open where the match is weak. Only some rows state a clone size, as once, few, many or a class for expanded clones.

clone size: NA; D gene: TRBD2; J gene: TRBJ2-1; V gene: TRBV7-3; CDR3 DNA: TGTGCCAGCAGCTTAGGACTAGCGGGCTTCAATGAGCAGTTCTTC; CDR3 protein: CASSLGLAGFNEQFF
clone size: once; D gene: NA; J gene: TRBJ2-1; V gene: TRBV19; CDR3 DNA: TGTGCCAGTAGTATACCGGGACTGGAGCAGTTCTTC; CDR3 protein: CASSIPGLEQFF
clone size: NA; D gene: NA; J gene: TRBJ2-6; V gene: TRBV18; CDR3 DNA: TGTGCCAGCTCACCGCAGACAGTTCGTCAGGCCAACGTCCTGACTTTC; CDR3 protein: CASSPQTVRQANVLTF
clone size: NA; D gene: TRBD2; J gene: TRBJ2-5; V gene: TRBV19; CDR3 DNA: TGTGCCAGTAGTATAGGACTAGCGGGAGGATCAAAGCACTTC; CDR3 protein: CASSIGLAGGSKHF
clone size: NA; D gene: NA; J gene: TRBJ1-2; V gene: TRBV5-5; CDR3 DNA: TGTGCCAGCAGTCGTATAACTGGGACATTCTATGGCTACACCTTC; CDR3 protein: CASSRITGTFYGYTF
clone size: NA; D gene: NA; J gene: TRBJ2-1; V gene: TRBV20-1; CDR3 DNA: TGCAGTGCTATGCGGGGCAATGAGCAGTTCTTC; CDR3 protein: CSAMRGNEQFF
clone size: few; D gene: NA; J gene: TRBJ1-2; V gene: TRBV21-1; CDR3 DNA: TGTGCCAGCAGCAAAGTCAGGGGATTCTATGGCTACACCTTC; CDR3 protein: CASSKVRGFYGYTF
clone size: NA; D gene: TRBD1; J gene: TRBJ1-2; V gene: TRBV6-5; CDR3 DNA: TGTGCCAGCAGCCGCCGGGACAGAATTTTCTATGGCTACACCTTC; CDR3 protein: CASSRRDRIFYGYTF
clone size: few; D gene: NA; J gene: TRBJ2-2; V gene: TRBV4-2; CDR3 DNA: TGTGCCAGCAGCCAAGCTTACTTAAACACCGGGGAGCTGTTTTTT; CDR3 protein: CASSQAYLNTGELFF
clone size: NA; D gene: TRBD2; J gene: TRBJ2-3; V gene: TRBV5-1; CDR3 DNA: TGCGCCAGCAGCTTGATTACTAGCGGGACCGATACGCAGTATTTT; CDR3 protein: CASSLITSGTDTQYF
clone size: NA; D gene: NA; J gene: TRBJ2-5; V gene: TRBV5-1; CDR3 DNA: TGCGCCAGCAAAACTCGCGGGGCGGTAGAAGAGACCCAGTACTTC; CDR3 protein: CASKTRGAVEETQYF
clone size: NA; D gene: TRBD2; J gene: TRBJ2-7; V gene: TRBV5-4; CDR3 DNA: TGTGCCAGCAGCTTGAGCGGGAGGGCCGAAGGATACGAGCAGTACTTC; CDR3 protein: CASSLSGRAEGYEQYF
clone size: NA; D gene: TRBD2; J gene: TRBJ2-7; V gene: TRBV3-1/TRBV3-2; CDR3 DNA: TGTGCCAGCAGCCACCCCCCGGGACTAGCGGGAGAGGGCGAGCAGTACTTC; CDR3 protein: CASSHPPGLAGEGEQYF
clone size: NA; D gene: TRBD2; J gene: TRBJ2-3; V gene: TRBV2; CDR3 DNA: TGTGCCAGCAAGTTAGTAGGACTAGGGGCAGATACGCAGTATTTT; CDR3 protein: CASKLVGLGADTQYF
clone size: NA; D gene: TRBD1; J gene: TRBJ1-1; V gene: TRBV5-6; CDR3 DNA: TGTGCCAGCAGCATCCGGACAGGGGTGGGTACTGAAGCTTTCTTT; CDR3 protein: CASSIRTGVGTEAFF
clone size: NA; D gene: TRBD1; J gene: TRBJ1-4; V gene: TRBV6-5; CDR3 DNA: TGTGCCAGCAGCCCGACAGGGGGAAAACTGTTTTTT; CDR3 protein: CASSPTGGKLFF
clone size: NA; D gene: NA; J gene: TRBJ2-1; V gene: TRBV5-6; CDR3 DNA: TGTGCCAGCAGCTTGGTTCCGTTCAATGAGCAGTTCTTC; CDR3 protein: CASSLVPFNEQFF